The 3 T cell receptor beta chains in this list originate from one sample, sequenced in a study of CD8 T cells in Susac syndrome. Random hexamers were used to reverse transcribe the RNA input (roughly 0.5 to 1 ug). A single record per CDR3 protein comes from TCRdb applying MiXCR to the immunoSEQ multiplex PCR reads. Here the sample spans hundreds of thousands of distinct CDR3 sequences, 95% being singletons. The sequencing sample was made of CD4+ T cells from PBMCs. The receptors derive from a human donor with multiple sclerosis.

This clonotype was seen just once. The rearrangement uses TRBV12-3 or TRBV12-4 and TRBJ1-1; perhaps TRBD1 as D (5 bases). CDR3 length equals 14 residues. V dropped 2 bases and J dropped 4 bases, with 11 bases sitting between them. DNA of the CDR3: TGTGCCAGCAGTTTACAGGGTTGGGGCACTGAAGCTTTCTTT. Translating gives CASSLQGWGTEAFF.

This clonotype has a single count. The genes are TRBV20-1 and TRBJ2-4, with unresolved D. V lost 6 bases, J lost 0 bases, and 15 bases lay in between. Per the germline V gene, CDR1 is DFQATT and CDR2 is SNEGSKA (reference sequence). The CDR3 runs 15 residues. The DNA for the CDR3 is TGCAGTGCCGAGACCGCAACGGGAGCCAAAAACATTCAGTACTTC. Its translation: CSAETATGAKNIQYF.

The V and J genes are TRBV30 and TRBJ2-2; 7 bases line up with TRBD2. V dropped 3 bases and J dropped 6; count of bases not matched to a gene: 13. The germline V gene encodes CDR1 GTSNPN and CDR2 SVGIG (reference sequence). This CDR3 region has 16 residues. The chain's CDR3 is CAWRGPAGVIAGELFF. DNA of the CDR3: TGTGCCTGGAGAGGACCCGCGGGGGTAATTGCCGGGGAGCTGTTTTTT. The complete variable domain, with remaining parts taken from reference TRBV30 and TRBJ2-2, reads SQTIHQWPATLVQPVGSPLSLECTVEGTSNPNLYWYRQAAGRGLQLLFYSVGIGQISSEVPQNLSASRPQDRQFILSSKKLLLSDSGFYLCAWRGPAGVIAGELFFGEGSRLTVL.